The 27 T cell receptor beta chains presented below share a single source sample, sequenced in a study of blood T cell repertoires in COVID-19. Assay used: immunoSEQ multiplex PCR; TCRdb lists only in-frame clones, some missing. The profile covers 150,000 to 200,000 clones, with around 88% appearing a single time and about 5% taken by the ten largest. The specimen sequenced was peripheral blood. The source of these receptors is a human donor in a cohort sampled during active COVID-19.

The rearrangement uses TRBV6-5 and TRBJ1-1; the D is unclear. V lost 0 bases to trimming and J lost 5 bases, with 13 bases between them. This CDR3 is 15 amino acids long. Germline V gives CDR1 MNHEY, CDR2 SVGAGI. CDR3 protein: CASSYSITGGTEAFF. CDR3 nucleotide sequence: TGTGCCAGCAGTTACTCGATTACCGGAGGAACTGAAGCTTTCTTT.

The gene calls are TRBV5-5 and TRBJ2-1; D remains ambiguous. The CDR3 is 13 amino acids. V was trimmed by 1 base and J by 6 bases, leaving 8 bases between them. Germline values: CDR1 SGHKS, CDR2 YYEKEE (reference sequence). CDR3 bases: TGTGCCAGCAGCTTGTCCTCGTTCAATGAGCAGTTCTTC. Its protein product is CASSLSSFNEQFF.

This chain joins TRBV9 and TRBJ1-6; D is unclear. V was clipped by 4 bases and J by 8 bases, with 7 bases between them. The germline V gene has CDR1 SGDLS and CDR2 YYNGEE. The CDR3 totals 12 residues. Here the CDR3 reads CASSTSDSPLHF. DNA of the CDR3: TGTGCCAGCAGCACCAGTGATTCACCCCTCCACTTT.

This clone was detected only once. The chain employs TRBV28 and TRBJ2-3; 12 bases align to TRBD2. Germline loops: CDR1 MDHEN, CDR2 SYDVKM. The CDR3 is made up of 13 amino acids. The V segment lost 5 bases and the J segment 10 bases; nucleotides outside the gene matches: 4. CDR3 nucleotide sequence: TGTGCCAGCAGTCAGACTAGCGGGGGCGCGCAGTATTTT. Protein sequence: CASSQTSGGAQYF.

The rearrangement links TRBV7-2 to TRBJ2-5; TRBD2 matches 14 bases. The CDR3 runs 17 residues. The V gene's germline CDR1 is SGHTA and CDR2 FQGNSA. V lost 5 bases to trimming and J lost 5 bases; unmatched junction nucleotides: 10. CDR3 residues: CASSATRLAGGLETQYF. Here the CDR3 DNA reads TGTGCCAGCAGCGCCACCCGACTAGCGGGGGGGCTGGAGACCCAGTACTTC.

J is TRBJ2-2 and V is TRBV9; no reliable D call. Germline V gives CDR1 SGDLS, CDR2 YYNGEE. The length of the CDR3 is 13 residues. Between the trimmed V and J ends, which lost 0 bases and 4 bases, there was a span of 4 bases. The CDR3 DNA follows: TGTGCCAGCAGCGTAGAGAGCACCGGGGAGCTGTTTTTT. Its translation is CASSVESTGELFF.

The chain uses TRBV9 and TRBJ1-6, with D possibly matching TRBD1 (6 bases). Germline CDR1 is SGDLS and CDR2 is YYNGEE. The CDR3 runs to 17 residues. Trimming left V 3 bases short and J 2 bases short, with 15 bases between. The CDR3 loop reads CASSGRGLDPYNSPLHF. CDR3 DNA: TGTGCCAGCAGCGGCAGGGGATTGGATCCCTATAATTCACCCCTCCACTTT.

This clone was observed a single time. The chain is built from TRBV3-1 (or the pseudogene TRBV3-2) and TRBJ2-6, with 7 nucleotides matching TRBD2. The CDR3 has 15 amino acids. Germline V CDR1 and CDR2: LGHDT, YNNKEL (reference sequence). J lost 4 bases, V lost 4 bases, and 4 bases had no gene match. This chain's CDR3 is CASSPSSGGANVLTF. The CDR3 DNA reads TGTGCCAGCAGCCCTTCTAGCGGAGGGGCCAACGTCCTGACTTTC.

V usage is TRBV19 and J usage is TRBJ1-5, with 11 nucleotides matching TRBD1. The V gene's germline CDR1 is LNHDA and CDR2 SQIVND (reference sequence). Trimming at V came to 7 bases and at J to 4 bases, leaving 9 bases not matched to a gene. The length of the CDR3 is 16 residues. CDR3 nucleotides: TGTGCCAGTACTCCTCGGGACAGGGGGAGTAATCAGCCCCAGCATTTT. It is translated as CASTPRDRGSNQPQHF.

CDR3 coding DNA: TGTGCCAGCAGCTCACGGGGGGCGGATACTGAAGCTTTCTTT. Protein: CASSSRGADTEAFF. The chain recombines TRBV7-2 with TRBJ1-1; TRBD1 is a possible D gene (6 bases). Germline lookup yields CDR1 SGHTA and CDR2 FQGNSA. The CDR3 spans 14 residues. V was cut by 4 bases and J by 5 bases, with 14 bases left in between.

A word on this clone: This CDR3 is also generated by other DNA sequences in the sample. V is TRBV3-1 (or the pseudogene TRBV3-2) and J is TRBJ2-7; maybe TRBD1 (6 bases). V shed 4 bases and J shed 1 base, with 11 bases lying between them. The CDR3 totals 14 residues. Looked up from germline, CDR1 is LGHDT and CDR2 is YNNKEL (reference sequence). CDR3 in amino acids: CASSPRQGSYEQYF. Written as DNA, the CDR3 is TGTGCCAGCAGCCCCCGGCAGGGGTCCTACGAGCAGTACTTC.

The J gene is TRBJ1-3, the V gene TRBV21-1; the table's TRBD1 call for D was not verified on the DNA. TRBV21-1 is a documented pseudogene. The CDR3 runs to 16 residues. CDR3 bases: TGTGCCAGCAGCAAATGTCCGGACAACTCTGGAAACACCATATATTTT. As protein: CASSKCPDNSGNTIYF.

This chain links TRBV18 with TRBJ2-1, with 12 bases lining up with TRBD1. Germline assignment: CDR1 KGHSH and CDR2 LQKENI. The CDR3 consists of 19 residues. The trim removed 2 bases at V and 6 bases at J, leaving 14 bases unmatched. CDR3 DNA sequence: TGTGCCAGCTCACCAATCGATTTACGCGGGACAGGGGGCCCCAATGAGCAGTTCTTC. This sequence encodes CASSPIDLRGTGGPNEQFF.

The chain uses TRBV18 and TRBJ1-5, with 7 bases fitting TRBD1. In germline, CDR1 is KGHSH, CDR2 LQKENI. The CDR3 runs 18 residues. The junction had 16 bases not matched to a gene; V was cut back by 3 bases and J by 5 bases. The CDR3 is CASSPLRRKQGMDQPQHF. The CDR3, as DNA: TGTGCCAGCTCACCCCTTCGTAGGAAACAGGGGATGGATCAGCCCCAGCATTTT.

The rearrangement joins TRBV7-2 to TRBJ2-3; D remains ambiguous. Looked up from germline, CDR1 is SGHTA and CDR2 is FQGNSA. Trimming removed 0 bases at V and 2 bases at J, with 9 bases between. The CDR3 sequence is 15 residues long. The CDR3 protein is CASSLAMRYTDTQYF. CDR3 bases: TGTGCCAGCAGCTTAGCGATGCGGTACACAGATACGCAGTATTTT. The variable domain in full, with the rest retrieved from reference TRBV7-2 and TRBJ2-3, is GAGVSQSPSNKVTEKGKDVELRCDPISGHTALYWYRQSLGQGLEFLIYFQGNSAPDKSGLPSDRFSAERTGGSVSTLTIQRTQQEDSAVYLCASSLAMRYTDTQYFGPGTRLTVL.

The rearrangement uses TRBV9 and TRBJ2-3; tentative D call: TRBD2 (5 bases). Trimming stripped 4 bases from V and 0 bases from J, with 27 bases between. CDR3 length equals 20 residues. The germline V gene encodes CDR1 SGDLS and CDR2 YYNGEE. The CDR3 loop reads CASSPPTSHGTYTSTDTQYF. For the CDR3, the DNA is TGTGCCAGCAGCCCCCCCACTAGTCACGGAACCTACACTAGCACAGATACGCAGTATTTT.

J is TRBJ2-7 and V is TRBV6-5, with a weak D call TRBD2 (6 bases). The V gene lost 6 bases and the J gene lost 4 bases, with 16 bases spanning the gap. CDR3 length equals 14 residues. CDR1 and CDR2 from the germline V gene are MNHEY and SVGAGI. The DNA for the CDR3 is TGTGCCAGCAGGTCGTGGAGGGTTCAGTACGAGCAGTACTTC. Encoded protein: CASRSWRVQYEQYF.

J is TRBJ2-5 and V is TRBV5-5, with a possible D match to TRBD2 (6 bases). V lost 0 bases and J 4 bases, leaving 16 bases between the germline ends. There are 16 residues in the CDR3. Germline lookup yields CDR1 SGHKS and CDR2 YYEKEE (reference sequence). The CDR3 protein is CASSLVPSVMGETQYF. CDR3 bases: TGTGCCAGCAGCTTGGTGCCTAGCGTTATGGGAGAGACCCAGTACTTC.

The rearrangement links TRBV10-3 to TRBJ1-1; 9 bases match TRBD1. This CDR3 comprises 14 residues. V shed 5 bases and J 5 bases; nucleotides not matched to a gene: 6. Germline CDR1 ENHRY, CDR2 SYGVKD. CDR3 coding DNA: TGTGCCATCAGTCCGGGACAGGGACTAACTGAAGCTTTCTTT. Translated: CAISPGQGLTEAFF.

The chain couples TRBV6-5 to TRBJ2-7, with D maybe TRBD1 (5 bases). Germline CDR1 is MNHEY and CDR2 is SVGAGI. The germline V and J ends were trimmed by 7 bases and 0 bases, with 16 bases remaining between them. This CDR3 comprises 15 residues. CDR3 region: CASTYQGTSSYEQYF. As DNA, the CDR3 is TGTGCCAGCACCTATCAGGGTACAAGCTCCTACGAGCAGTACTTC.

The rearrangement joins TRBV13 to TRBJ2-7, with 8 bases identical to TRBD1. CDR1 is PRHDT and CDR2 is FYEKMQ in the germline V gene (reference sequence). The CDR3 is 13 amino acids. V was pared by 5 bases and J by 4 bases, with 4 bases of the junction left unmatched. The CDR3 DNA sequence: TGTGCCAGCAGCCATCGACAGGGGTACGAGCAGTACTTC. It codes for CASSHRQGYEQYF.

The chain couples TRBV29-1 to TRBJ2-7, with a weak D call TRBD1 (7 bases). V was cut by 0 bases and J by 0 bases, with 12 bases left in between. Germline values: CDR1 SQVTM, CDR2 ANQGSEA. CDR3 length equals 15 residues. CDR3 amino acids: CSVEDWGDSSYEQYF. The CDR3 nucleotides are TGCAGCGTTGAAGATTGGGGGGACAGCTCCTACGAGCAGTACTTC.

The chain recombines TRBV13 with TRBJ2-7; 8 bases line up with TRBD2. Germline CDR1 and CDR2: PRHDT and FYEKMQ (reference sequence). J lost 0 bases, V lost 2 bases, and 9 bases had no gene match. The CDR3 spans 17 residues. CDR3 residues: CASSLNWAGGLSYEQYF. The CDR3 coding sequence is TGTGCCAGCAGCTTAAATTGGGCGGGAGGCCTCTCCTACGAGCAGTACTTC.

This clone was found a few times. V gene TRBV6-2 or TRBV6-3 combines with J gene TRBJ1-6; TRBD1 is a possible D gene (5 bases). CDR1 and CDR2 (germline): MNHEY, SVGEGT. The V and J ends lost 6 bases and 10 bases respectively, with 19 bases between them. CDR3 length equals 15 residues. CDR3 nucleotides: TGTGCCAGCAGCCCGGGACCGGGCGGGGGATCACCCCTCCACTTT. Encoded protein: CASSPGPGGGSPLHF.

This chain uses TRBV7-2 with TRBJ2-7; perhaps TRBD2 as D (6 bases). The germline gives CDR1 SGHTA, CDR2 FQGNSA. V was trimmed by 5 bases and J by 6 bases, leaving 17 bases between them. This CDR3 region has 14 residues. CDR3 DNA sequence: TGTGCCAGCAGCCAACCTGCCCTGGGGGGCGAGCAGTACTTC. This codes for CASSQPALGGEQYF.

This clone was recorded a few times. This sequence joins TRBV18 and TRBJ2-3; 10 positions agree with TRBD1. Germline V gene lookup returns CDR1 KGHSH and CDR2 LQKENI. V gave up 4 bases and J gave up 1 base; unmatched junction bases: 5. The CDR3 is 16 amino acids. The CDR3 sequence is CASSRRDRGGTDTQYF. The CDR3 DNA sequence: TGTGCCAGCTCACGCCGGGACAGGGGAGGCACAGATACGCAGTATTTT.

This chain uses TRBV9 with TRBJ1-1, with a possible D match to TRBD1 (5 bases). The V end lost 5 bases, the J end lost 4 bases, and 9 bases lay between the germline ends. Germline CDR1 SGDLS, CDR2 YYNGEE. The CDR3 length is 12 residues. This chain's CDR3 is CASSTGGTEAFF. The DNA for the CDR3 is TGTGCCAGCAGTACGGGGGGCACTGAAGCTTTCTTT. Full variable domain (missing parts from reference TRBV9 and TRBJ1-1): DSGVTQTPKHLITATGQRVTLRCSPRSGDLSVYWYQQSLDQGLQFLIQYYNGEERAKGNILERFSAQQFPDLHSELNLSSLELGDSALYFCASSTGGTEAFFGQGTRLTVV.